The next 24 T cell receptor beta chains were all read from a single sample in a study of T cell repertoires in cytomegalovirus infection. TCRdb processed the reads anew with MiXCR; each CDR3 protein has one entry. The sample carries nearly 450,000 distinct CDR3 sequences, approximately 31% recorded once. Specimen: PBMCs. These receptors were obtained from a human donor in good health (CMV status not recorded). Some clones in this sample may be carry-over from other donors' samples.

This chain links TRBV7-4 with TRBJ2-5, with D maybe TRBD1 (5 bases). Germline V gives CDR1 SGHVT, CDR2 SQSDAQ. V lost 1 base and J 10 bases, leaving 16 bases between the germline ends. The CDR3 is 14 residues long. In nucleotides, the CDR3 is TGTGCCAGCAGCTTAGGTTTGAATTTGGGGCTCCAGTACTTC. Translated: CASSLGLNLGLQYF.

Many counts were recorded for this clonotype. This chain links TRBV7-2 with TRBJ2-7; D is undetermined. The CDR3 is made up of 15 amino acids. The germline CDR1 and CDR2 sequences are SGHTA and FQGNSA. Trimming took off 1 base at V and 2 bases at J, with 12 bases between the two ends. The CDR3 reads CASSLGSGGTYEQYF. For the CDR3, the DNA is TGTGCCAGCAGCTTAGGATCCGGCGGAACCTACGAGCAGTACTTC.

V and J are TRBV6-6 and TRBJ2-7; D tentatively fits TRBD1 or TRBD2 (6 bases each). Trimming pared 5 bases from V and 3 bases from J, leaving 20 bases between. CDR1 is MNHNY and CDR2 is SVGAGI in the germline V gene (reference sequence). The CDR3 extends over 16 amino acids. CDR3 region: CASSPDHGGRYYEQYF. The DNA for the CDR3 is TGTGCCAGCAGTCCAGATCACGGGGGCCGGTACTACGAGCAGTACTTC.

This clonotype showed up just a few times. The chain joins TRBV7-2 to TRBJ1-2; TRBD1 aligns across 8 bases. Trimming removed 7 bases from V and 8 bases from J; junction bases left unmatched: 9. CDR3 length equals 13 residues. Per the germline V gene, CDR1 is SGHTA and CDR2 is FQGNSA. CDR3 nucleotide sequence: TGTGCCAGCACCACCAGGACAGGGTACGGCTACACCTTC. It encodes CASTTRTGYGYTF. Drawing the rest from reference TRBV7-2 and TRBJ1-2, the complete variable domain is GAGVSQSPSNKVTEKGKDVELRCDPISGHTALYWYRQSLGQGLEFLIYFQGNSAPDKSGLPSDRFSAERTGGSVSTLTIQRTQQEDSAVYLCASTTRTGYGYTFGSGTRLTVV.

This clonotype was observed many times. V is TRBV27 and J is TRBJ1-1; a weak D match, TRBD1 (5 bases). CDR3 length equals 11 residues. Germline assignment: CDR1 MNHEY and CDR2 SMNVEV (reference sequence). V was cut by 4 bases and J by 8 bases, with 8 bases left in between. The CDR3 loop reads CASSSNREAFF. DNA of the CDR3: TGTGCCAGCAGTTCCAACAGGGAAGCTTTCTTT.

The rearrangement joins TRBV5-1 to TRBJ2-1; TRBD1 aligns across 8 bases. Per the germline V gene, CDR1 is SGHRS and CDR2 is YFSETQ. V lost 5 bases and J lost 6; bases outside the gene matches: 7. The CDR3 is made up of 14 amino acids. Here the CDR3 reads CASSQDRAVNEQFF. In DNA, the CDR3 is TGCGCCAGCAGTCAGGACAGGGCCGTCAATGAGCAGTTCTTC.

In regard to this clonotype: This sequence may be a read error, since a much larger clone differs from it by one base. The chain combines TRBV7-8 with TRBJ1-6, with 7 bases identical to TRBD1. CDR3 length equals 17 residues. Germline loops: CDR1 SGHVS, CDR2 FQNEAQ. V shed 5 bases and J 8 bases; nucleotides not matched to a gene: 15. In nucleotides, the CDR3 is TGTGCCAGCAGCGGTTCGGGGGGGACAGATTTTGATTCACCCCTCCACTTT. Amino acids: CASSGSGGTDFDSPLHF.

This clonotype occurred a few times. The chain has TRBV7-2 and TRBJ2-3, with D possibly being TRBD2 (7 bases). The CDR3 sequence is 12 residues long. Germline lookup yields CDR1 SGHTA and CDR2 FQGNSA. Trimming left V 5 bases short and J 8 bases short, with 11 bases between. The CDR3 bases are TGTGCCAGCAGCGGGGCGGGGGCTACGCAGTATTTT. Amino acid sequence: CASSGAGATQYF.

V gene TRBV28 combines with J gene TRBJ2-7; the match to TRBD1 covers 9 bases. The germline V gene encodes CDR1 MDHEN and CDR2 SYDVKM. There are 17 residues in the CDR3. With V trimmed by 5 bases and J by 4 bases, 15 bases remained unmatched. The CDR3 loop reads CASSPLGDRAGGYEQYF. CDR3 sequence (DNA): TGTGCCAGCAGTCCCTTAGGGGACAGGGCAGGGGGGTACGAGCAGTACTTC.

The rearrangement uses TRBV19 and TRBJ1-4; D not resolved. Germline loops: CDR1 LNHDA, CDR2 SQIVND (reference sequence). Trimming cost V 6 bases and J 6 bases, with 11 bases left between them. The CDR3 loop spans 13 amino acids. CDR3 in DNA: TGTGCCAGTAGGGGAACTTCACATGAAAAACTGTTTTTT. Translation: CASRGTSHEKLFF.

The chain combines TRBV6-5 with TRBJ2-2, with D perhaps TRBD1 (5 bases). Per germline, CDR1 MNHEY and CDR2 SVGAGI. V gave up 6 bases and J gave up 2 bases, with 13 bases separating them. This CDR3 is built from 15 residues. CDR3 loop: CASRQRQLNTGELFF. CDR3 nucleotides: TGTGCCAGCAGGCAACGACAGTTAAACACCGGGGAGCTGTTTTTT.

The chain carries TRBV19 and TRBJ2-2, with D perhaps being TRBD1 or TRBD2 (6 bases each). The V end lost 3 bases, the J end lost 1 base, and 18 bases lay between the germline ends. Looked up from germline, CDR1 is LNHDA and CDR2 is SQIVND (reference sequence). The CDR3 sequence is 18 residues long. The CDR3 here is CASSMGAGQQRNTGELFF. CDR3 nucleotides: TGTGCCAGTAGTATGGGTGCGGGACAACAGCGGAACACCGGGGAGCTGTTTTTT.

This clonotype was counted between two and nine times. J is TRBJ2-7 and V is TRBV28; perhaps TRBD2 as D (5 bases). Trimming pared 5 bases from V and 3 bases from J, leaving 11 bases between. CDR1 is MDHEN and CDR2 is SYDVKM in the germline V gene. The CDR3 sequence is 13 residues long. The CDR3 reads CASSPIRGYEQYF. CDR3 nucleotides: TGTGCCAGCAGTCCAATTCGGGGCTACGAGCAGTACTTC.

This chain connects TRBV6-2 or TRBV6-3 to TRBJ1-2, with TRBD1 identical over 11 bases. V shed 2 bases, J shed 5 bases, and the junction held 7 bases outside the gene matches. There are 16 residues in the CDR3. Germline values: CDR1 MNHEY, CDR2 SVGEGT. The chain's CDR3 is CASSYGTGGTGYGYTF. CDR3 nucleotides: TGTGCCAGCAGTTACGGGACAGGGGGGACTGGGTATGGCTACACCTTC.

This clonotype has only a few counts. V and J are TRBV6-5 and TRBJ1-1, with 11 bases matching TRBD1. The V gene's germline CDR1 is MNHEY and CDR2 SVGAGI. The CDR3 sequence is 16 residues long. V shed 0 bases, J shed 5 bases, and the junction held 5 bases outside the gene matches. CDR3 bases: TGTGCCAGCAGTTACTCGGGACAGGGGGGAAATACTGAAGCTTTCTTT. Amino acid sequence: CASSYSGQGGNTEAFF.

This clonotype was counted between two and nine times. The chain has TRBV4-1 and TRBJ1-5, with D hard to call. The CDR3 has 13 amino acids. Deletions cut 3 bases from V and 7 bases from J, with 10 bases between. Germline V CDR1 and CDR2: MGHRA, YSYEKL. For the CDR3, the DNA is TGCGCCAGCAGCCACTACCCGGCGCAGCCCCAGCATTTT. Its protein is CASSHYPAQPQHF.

This chain links TRBV6-8 with TRBJ2-7, with TRBD2 matching over 8 bases. Germline loops: CDR1 MNHGY, CDR2 SAAAGT. V lost 4 bases to trimming and J lost 4 bases; unmatched junction nucleotides: 9. The CDR3 runs to 15 residues. CDR3 loop: CASSSTSSGGYEQYF. DNA of the CDR3: TGTGCCAGCAGTTCCACCTCCAGCGGGGGATACGAGCAGTACTTC.

In its sample, this clonotype was seen many times. The chain couples TRBV6-4 to TRBJ1-2, with D uncertain. In germline, CDR1 is MRHNA, CDR2 SNTAGT. This CDR3 is 15 amino acids long. V was shortened by 6 bases and J by 4 bases, with 18 bases between the two germline ends. CDR3 sequence reads: CASSLGVGPFYGYTF. The DNA of the CDR3 is TGTGCCAGCAGCCTCGGAGTAGGGCCGTTCTATGGCTACACCTTC.

This clonotype has more than one count but fewer than ten. J is TRBJ2-3 and V is TRBV19, with TRBD2 identical over 8 bases. J lost 3 bases, V lost 5 bases, and 4 bases had no gene match. The CDR3 loop spans 14 amino acids. Per germline, CDR1 LNHDA and CDR2 SQIVND (reference sequence). DNA for the CDR3: TGTGCCAGTAGTTTACGACTAGCGACAGATACGCAGTATTTT. The encoded protein is CASSLRLATDTQYF.

The sample holds a few counts of this clonotype. This rearrangement joins TRBV12-3 or TRBV12-4 to TRBJ2-4; the D gene is possibly TRBD1 (5 bases). V lost 4 bases and J 7 bases, leaving 14 bases between the germline ends. The CDR3 covers 14 residues. CDR3 nucleotides: TGTGCCAGCAGTTCCTCCGGCAGGGCCAACATTCAGTACTTC. The encoded protein is CASSSSGRANIQYF.

The J gene is TRBJ2-3, the V gene TRBV19, with 8 bases identical to TRBD2. Germline CDR1 reads LNHDA; CDR2 reads SQIVND (reference sequence). The CDR3 contains 15 residues. V shed 6 bases and J 2 bases; nucleotides not matched to a gene: 7. CDR3 loop: CASSFKAGDTDTQYF. CDR3 DNA: TGTGCCAGTAGCTTCAAAGCGGGAGACACAGATACGCAGTATTTT.

A few counts support this clonotype. The V call is TRBV12-5, the J call TRBJ2-3, with D perhaps TRBD2 (5 bases). V was cut by 6 bases and J by 4 bases, with 11 bases left in between. CDR1 and CDR2 from the germline V gene are LGHNT and FRNRAP. The CDR3 is 13 residues long. The DNA for the CDR3 is TGTGCTAGTGGCCCGGACGGGGCAGATACGCAGTATTTT. This sequence encodes CASGPDGADTQYF.

This clonotype was counted a few times. The chain uses TRBV20-1 and TRBJ1-5, with D possibly matching TRBD1 (5 bases). Trimming left V 6 bases short and J 7 bases short, with 19 bases between. The CDR3 loop spans 14 amino acids. CDR1 and CDR2 (germline): DFQATT, SNEGSKA (reference sequence). The CDR3 bases are TGCAGTGCCTACCAGGATGGGACGGGGCAGCCCCAGCATTTT. It is translated as CSAYQDGTGQPQHF.

A note on this clonotype: A clone one base away is much larger, so this may be a read error. This chain connects TRBV6-8 to TRBJ2-1; maybe TRBD1 (6 bases). The CDR3 contains 15 residues. Germline CDR1 MNHGY, CDR2 SAAAGT. The CDR3 is CARSYSQGRGYEQFF. The CDR3 nucleotides read TGTGCCCGCAGTTACTCCCAAGGCAGGGGATATGAGCAGTTCTTC.